This T cell receptor beta chain was identified during a study of response to subunit inactivated influenza vaccine listed by TCRdb under 2018. For the wider study: To follow how T cells responded to a trivalent subunit inactivated influenza vaccine, the researchers relied on deep quantitative profiling of the T cell receptor repertoire.

The protocol used for the library was RT-PCR. These reads were obtained on an Illumina HiSeq 2500. TCRdb took the public reads, trimmed them with fastp at Q25, ran MiXCR for clone calling and kept in-frame beta chains. When rows share a CDR3 protein, they turn into one entry using the most common DNA and genes. The sample profile shows around 580,000 distinct CDR3 sequences; approximately 10% of them were found once. The ten largest clonotypes hold 9.5% to 13% of the sample. Points the paper makes about the study in general: According to the authors, only a limited number of new T cells may be recruited by each seasonal influenza vaccination.

Details on this clonotype: Its antigen target is currently unknown. Base qualities are not at hand, and no much larger clone is one base apart.

Relative to germline, V is missing 3 bases and J is missing 1 base, with 5 bases of the junction outside any gene match. As encoded in the germline V gene (reference sequence), CDR1 is SEHNR while CDR2 is FQNEAQ. The CDR3 runs 15 amino acids, cysteine and phenylalanine included. Solely the CDR3 DNA is kept, with 45 bases framed from the first base. Rearrangement joined TRBV7-9 to TRBJ1-1; the central 7 bases match TRBD1. The receptor's source is a man aged 45-60 years who received an inactivated influenza vaccine. Donor details come from another sample of the same person, matched by shared clones. Sequencing was performed on PBMCs from blood, taken on the day of vaccination. The DNA sequence is TGTGCCAGCAGCTTGTCGACAGGGAAGAACACTGAAGCTTTCTTT. The translation is CASSLSTGKNTEAFF.